The 25 T cell receptor beta chains in this list originate from one sample, sequenced in a study of blood T cell repertoires in COVID-19. Here immunoSEQ multiplex PCR was the method, and the copy in TCRdb shows in-frame clones only, minus some. Of 60,000 to 75,000 clones listed, approximately 90% are singletons. Specimen: peripheral blood. These receptors were collected from a human donor in a cohort sampled during active COVID-19.

The chain is built from TRBV11-1 and TRBJ2-7; 14 bases fit TRBD2. With 5 bases clipped from V and 5 bases from J, the junction kept 2 bases outside the gene matches. The germline V gene encodes CDR1 SGHAT and CDR2 FQDESV (reference sequence). This CDR3 is built from 14 residues. The CDR3 bases are TGTGCCAGCAGCGGGGGACTAGCGGGAGACGAGCAGTACTTC. This sequence encodes CASSGGLAGDEQYF. Based on the CDR3 plus reference TRBV11-1 and TRBJ2-7, the full variable domain is EAEVAQSPRYKITEKSQAVAFWCDPISGHATLYWYRQILGQGPELLVQFQDESVVDDSQLPKDRFSAERLKGVDSTLKIQPAELGDSAMYLCASSGGLAGDEQYFGPGTRLTVT.

The chain recombines TRBV10-3 with TRBJ1-3; D is undetermined. Germline V gene sequence: CDR1 ENHRY, CDR2 SYGVKD. V was trimmed by 3 bases and J by 4 bases, leaving 13 bases between them. The CDR3 is 15 residues long. The CDR3 DNA reads TGTGCCATCAGTGAAGGAGGGCTAGGGGGAAACACCATATATTTT. It is translated as CAISEGGLGGNTIYF.

V is TRBV3-1 (or the pseudogene TRBV3-2) and J is TRBJ1-2; 8 bases agree with TRBD1. The V gene's germline CDR1 is LGHDT and CDR2 YNNKEL (reference sequence). The V gene end was trimmed by 4 bases and the J gene end by 8 bases; junction bases not matched to a gene: 3. The CDR3 spans 12 residues. Written as DNA, the CDR3 is TGTGCCAGCAGCCCAGGGGGCGACGGCTACACCTTC. Amino acids: CASSPGGDGYTF.

The J gene is TRBJ2-1, the V gene TRBV7-9; 12 nucleotides agree with TRBD2. The CDR3 sequence is 15 residues long. The germline gives CDR1 SEHNR, CDR2 FQNEAQ (reference sequence). The V and J ends lost 4 bases and 6 bases, in that order; junction bases with no gene match: 4. The CDR3 protein is CASSSGLAGPNEQFF. The CDR3 coding sequence is TGTGCCAGCAGCTCCGGACTAGCGGGGCCCAATGAGCAGTTCTTC. Filled out from reference TRBV7-9 and TRBJ2-1, the complete variable domain reads DTGVSQNPRHKITKRGQNVTFRCDPISEHNRLYWYRQTLGQGPEFLTYFQNEAQLEKSRLLSDRFSAERPKGSFSTLEIQRTEQGDSAMYLCASSSGLAGPNEQFFGPGTRLTVL.

This chain uses TRBV5-6 with TRBJ2-2; 7 bases align to TRBD2. Germline lookup yields CDR1 SGHDT and CDR2 YYEEEE. The CDR3 has 16 residues. After removal of 3 bases from V and 6 bases from J, the junction contained 11 bases not matched to a gene. CDR3 sequence (DNA): TGTGCCAGCAGCTCCCAGGGCGGGAGTGGGTCCGGGGAGCTGTTTTTT. Residues: CASSSQGGSGSGELFF.

The chain employs TRBV7-8 and TRBJ1-5; no definite D call. This CDR3 is 16 amino acids long. The ends were cut back, 5 bases at V and 2 bases at J, with 16 bases in the middle. Germline values: CDR1 SGHVS, CDR2 FQNEAQ. In nucleotides, the CDR3 is TGTGCCAGCAGCCCGCGTCAAGTCGAGGGCAATCAGCCCCAGCATTTT. Protein sequence: CASSPRQVEGNQPQHF.

This clone came up once. V usage is TRBV5-1 and J usage is TRBJ1-4; TRBD1 matches 9 bases. Germline CDR1 SGHRS, CDR2 YFSETQ. The V segment lost 4 bases and the J segment 5 bases; nucleotides outside the gene matches: 6. The CDR3 runs 15 residues. The CDR3 loop is CASSRGDRENEKLFF. Here the CDR3 DNA reads TGCGCCAGCAGCCGGGGGGACAGGGAAAATGAAAAACTGTTTTTT.

The chain combines TRBV18 with TRBJ2-5, with 7 bases matching TRBD1. Germline assignment: CDR1 KGHSH and CDR2 LQKENI. The CDR3 length is 13 residues. V lost 3 bases, J lost 3 bases, and 1 base stayed unmatched. The CDR3 sequence is CASSPGQKETQYF. The CDR3 region has the DNA TGTGCCAGCTCACCGGGACAGAAAGAGACCCAGTACTTC.

The rearrangement joins TRBV5-1 to TRBJ1-4; no reliable D call. The CDR3 spans 16 residues. V shed 4 bases and J shed 9 bases, with 22 bases lying between them. The germline V gene has CDR1 SGHRS and CDR2 YFSETQ. The CDR3 nucleotides are TGCGCCAGCAGCGTATACCCCGGGTCCCTAATGAAAAAACTGTTTTTT. It codes for CASSVYPGSLMKKLFF.

V usage is TRBV28 and J usage is TRBJ2-3; the D gene is possibly TRBD1 (6 bases). The CDR3 is 14 amino acids. Looked up from germline, CDR1 is MDHEN and CDR2 is SYDVKM. V gave up 5 bases and J gave up 3 bases, with 12 bases separating them. Here the CDR3 DNA reads TGTGCCAGCAGTGTCCACAGGGAGACAGATACGCAGTATTTT. Amino acid sequence: CASSVHRETDTQYF.

The chain recombines TRBV19 with TRBJ1-6; D gene uncertain. Germline V gene sequence: CDR1 LNHDA, CDR2 SQIVND (reference sequence). This CDR3 is 15 amino acids long. Trimming shortened V by 7 bases and J by 0 bases, and 10 bases separated the two germline ends. CDR3 nucleotides: TGTGCCAGTACACCGTGGAGCTCCTATAATTCACCCCTCCACTTT. This sequence encodes CASTPWSSYNSPLHF.

V and J are TRBV5-6 and TRBJ1-1; possibly TRBD1 for D (6 bases). V lost 4 bases and J 8 bases, leaving 12 bases between the germline ends. Germline CDR1 reads SGHDT; CDR2 reads YYEEEE. The CDR3 spans 12 residues. CDR3 region: CASSTGLREAFF. The DNA of the CDR3 is TGTGCCAGCAGCACAGGGCTTCGCGAAGCTTTCTTT.

This CDR3 is CSVRTGGENEQFF. The CDR3, as DNA: TGCAGCGTCCGGACAGGGGGCGAAAATGAGCAGTTCTTC. This chain connects TRBV29-1 to TRBJ2-1, with TRBD1 matching over 11 bases. V gave up 6 bases and J gave up 7 bases; unmatched junction bases: 5. Germline loops: CDR1 SQVTM, CDR2 ANQGSEA. This CDR3 region has 13 residues.

The chain has TRBV28 and TRBJ2-2; 10 nucleotides match TRBD1. CDR3 length: 19 residues. Germline CDR1 MDHEN, CDR2 SYDVKM. Trimming cost V 3 bases and J 2 bases; bases outside gene matches: 12. CDR3 loop: CASSFLLRDRGPNTGELFF. The CDR3 DNA is TGTGCCAGCAGTTTCCTCCTAAGGGACAGGGGACCCAACACCGGGGAGCTGTTTTTT.

This rearrangement joins TRBV19 to TRBJ2-5; 7 nucleotides match TRBD1. Germline values: CDR1 LNHDA, CDR2 SQIVND (reference sequence). This CDR3 has 14 residues. With 6 bases clipped from V and 2 bases from J, the junction kept 6 bases outside the gene matches. The CDR3 sequence is CASRAPGQQETQYF. CDR3 in DNA: TGTGCCAGTAGAGCCCCGGGACAGCAAGAGACCCAGTACTTC.

The rearrangement uses TRBV10-3 and TRBJ2-2; no firm D call. This CDR3 spans 13 amino acids. Germline CDR1 and CDR2: ENHRY and SYGVKD. V lost 8 bases to trimming and J lost 8 bases, with 15 bases between them. CDR3 amino acids: CAIYHPNQGELFF. Here the CDR3 DNA reads TGTGCCATCTACCACCCCAATCAGGGGGAGCTGTTTTTT.

Here the CDR3 reads CASSPDSHNQPQHF. The DNA of the CDR3 is TGTGCCAGTAGTCCGGACAGCCACAATCAGCCCCAGCATTTT. The rearrangement joins TRBV19 to TRBJ1-5, with a possible D match to TRBD1 (6 bases). CDR3 length: 14 residues. Germline V gene lookup returns CDR1 LNHDA and CDR2 SQIVND (reference sequence). Trimming shortened V by 5 bases and J by 3 bases, and 11 bases separated the two germline ends.

This clone was seen just once. CDR3 protein: CASSSRRTSEAKLVYNEQFF. The CDR3, as DNA: TGTGCCAGCAGTTCTAGACGGACTAGCGAGGCCAAACTGGTCTACAATGAGCAGTTCTTC. The chain uses TRBV6-2 or TRBV6-3 and TRBJ2-1; TRBD2 matches 9 bases. Germline V gene lookup returns CDR1 MNHEY and CDR2 SVGEGT. J was trimmed by 3 bases and V by 4 bases; bases with no gene match: 19. The CDR3 totals 20 residues.

V gene TRBV6-1 combines with J gene TRBJ2-2; no firm D call. CDR1 and CDR2 (germline): MNHNS, SASEGT. V lost 1 base and J 6 bases, leaving 12 bases between the germline ends. The CDR3 covers 15 residues. Written as DNA, the CDR3 is TGTGCCAGCAGTGAAGAACTCCCCGCCCCCGGGGAGCTGTTTTTT. This gives the protein CASSEELPAPGELFF.

The J gene is TRBJ1-4, the V gene TRBV15; TRBD1 matches 7 bases. Germline CDR1 is LNHNV and CDR2 is YYDKDF (reference sequence). J gave up 4 bases and V 3 bases, and 8 bases lay outside the gene matches. This CDR3 spans 16 amino acids. The CDR3 sequence: CATSSPTGIGNEKLFF. Written as DNA, the CDR3 is TGTGCCACCAGCAGTCCGACAGGGATTGGTAATGAAAAACTGTTTTTT.

This rearrangement joins TRBV20-1 to TRBJ2-5, with a weak D call TRBD2 (5 bases). CDR1 DFQATT and CDR2 SNEGSKA come from the germline V gene (reference sequence). This CDR3 comprises 16 residues. The ends were cut back, 3 bases at V and 0 bases at J, with 17 bases in the middle. CDR3 amino acids: CSASASGAAYQETQYF. CDR3 nucleotide sequence: TGCAGTGCTAGTGCCTCCGGAGCGGCGTACCAAGAGACCCAGTACTTC.

The chain is built from TRBV2 and TRBJ2-2, with D possibly matching TRBD1 (6 bases). The V and J ends lost 4 bases and 6 bases respectively, with 15 bases between them. The CDR3 has 15 residues. CDR1 and CDR2 (germline): SNHLY, FYNNEI. The CDR3 loop is CASSGGQGLAGELFF. CDR3 DNA sequence: TGTGCCAGCAGTGGGGGGCAGGGGCTCGCCGGGGAGCTGTTTTTT.

The V and J genes are TRBV6-6 and TRBJ2-4, with 7 bases matching TRBD2. The V gene end was trimmed by 5 bases and the J gene end by 7 bases; junction bases not matched to a gene: 8. Germline V gives CDR1 MNHNY, CDR2 SVGAGI (reference sequence). The CDR3 length is 14 residues. The CDR3 sequence is CASSTAGNGNIQYF. The CDR3 DNA sequence: TGTGCCAGCAGTACAGCGGGAAATGGGAACATTCAGTACTTC.

The chain couples TRBV18 to TRBJ2-7; 7 bases are shared with TRBD2. V dropped 4 bases and J dropped 1; count of bases not matched to a gene: 10. CDR1 and CDR2 from the germline V gene are KGHSH and LQKENI. The CDR3 contains 16 residues. DNA of the CDR3: TGTGCCAGCTCACTAGGGGCCGGCGGGGGATCCTACGAGCAGTACTTC. Translated, it gives CASSLGAGGGSYEQYF.

This chain uses TRBV6-1 with TRBJ2-7, with 7 bases that match TRBD2. CDR1 is MNHNS and CDR2 is SASEGT in the germline V gene. Losses at the gene ends were 3 bases for V and 11 bases for J; bases not matched to a gene: 10. This CDR3 comprises 13 residues. The DNA for the CDR3 is TGTGCCAGCAGTGACAGCGGGACTGGGAACGAGTACTTC. Residues: CASSDSGTGNEYF.